The source of this T cell receptor beta chain is a study of blood T cell repertoires in COVID-19. Whole-study context: The United States, Italy and Spain provided the acute and convalescent COVID-19 samples.

The CDR3 contains 16 residues. Germline CDR1 and CDR2: LGHNT and FRNRAP. With 1 base clipped from V and 1 base from J, the junction kept 5 bases outside the gene matches. Measured with immunoSEQ multiplex PCR; TCRdb has only the in-frame clones, and not every one. The data contain 200,000 to 300,000 clones, more than 85% of them singletons. The chain links TRBV12-5 to TRBJ2-5, with 8 bases aligning to TRBD2. The sequenced sample consisted of peripheral blood. The TCR originated in a person aged 18-35 years with COVID-19, enrolled during active disease. CDR3 region: CASGLGNSGTQETQYF. DNA for the CDR3: TGTGCTAGTGGTTTGGGGAATAGCGGGACCCAAGAGACCCAGTACTTC.